The 25 T cell receptor beta chains below all came from one sample that was sequenced in a study of T cell responses to AZD1222 COVID-19 vaccine. The data were produced by immunoSEQ multiplex PCR, yet TCRdb's version contains in-frame clones alone and is incomplete. In the table there are roughly 120,000 clones, around 89% of which are singletons. The sample here was peripheral blood, taken 28 days after the second AZD1222 dose. The receptors derive from an adult who received the AZD1222 COVID-19 vaccine.

The chain has TRBV9 and TRBJ1-3; no clear D. The CDR3 is 14 residues long. Germline-derived CDR1 and CDR2 are SGDLS and YYNGEE. The V and J ends lost 0 bases and 4 bases respectively, with 8 bases between them. DNA for the CDR3: TGTGCCAGCAGCGTAGCTCGCACAGGAAACACCATATATTTT. Residues: CASSVARTGNTIYF.

The chain uses TRBV7-6 and TRBJ2-1, with 8 bases matching TRBD2. Trimming took 3 bases from V and 0 from J; bases not matched to a gene: 1. CDR3 length equals 15 residues. Per germline, CDR1 SGHVS and CDR2 FNYEAQ. CDR3 amino acids: CASSFLAGSYNEQFF. The DNA for the CDR3 is TGTGCCAGCAGCTTCCTAGCGGGCTCCTACAATGAGCAGTTCTTC.

The chain combines TRBV19 with TRBJ1-2, with TRBD1 matching 9 bases. V shed 3 bases and J 8 bases; nucleotides not matched to a gene: 10. The germline gives CDR1 LNHDA, CDR2 SQIVND (reference sequence). The CDR3 consists of 15 residues. The CDR3 nucleotides read TGTGCCAGTAGTATCGGGGGACAGGGTTTTGGAGGCTACACCTTC. Its protein is CASSIGGQGFGGYTF. The complete variable domain, with remaining parts taken from reference TRBV19 and TRBJ1-2, reads DGGITQSPKYLFRKEGQNVTLSCEQNLNHDAMYWYRQDPGQGLRLIYYSQIVNDFQKGDIAEGYSVSREKKESFPLTVTSAQKNPTAFYLCASSIGGQGFGGYTFGSGTRLTVV.

CDR3 amino acids: CASSEAGYNEQFF. CDR3 in DNA: TGTGCCAGCAGTGAAGCCGGTTACAATGAGCAGTTCTTC. This chain connects TRBV6-4 to TRBJ2-1, with D uncertain. Trimming took 3 bases from V and 4 from J, leaving 7 bases between them. This CDR3 has 13 amino acids. CDR1 and CDR2 (germline): MRHNA, SNTAGT.

The genes are TRBV11-2 and TRBJ2-1; D is possibly TRBD2 (5 bases). CDR3 size: 17 residues. Between the trimmed V and J ends, which lost 6 bases and 0 bases, there was a span of 18 bases. Germline values: CDR1 SGHAT, CDR2 FQNNGV. In DNA, the CDR3 is TGTGCCAGCAGACCACAAGCCAGGCTAGCCTCCTACAATGAGCAGTTCTTC. Translation: CASRPQARLASYNEQFF.

The chain carries TRBV7-9 and TRBJ2-2; 7 positions match TRBD1. The CDR3 loop spans 13 amino acids. Germline V gives CDR1 SEHNR, CDR2 FQNEAQ (reference sequence). V gave up 5 bases and J gave up 7 bases; unmatched junction bases: 4. For the CDR3, the DNA is TGTGCCAGCAGCCCTCACAGGGGCGGGGAGCTGTTTTTT. Protein sequence: CASSPHRGGELFF.

CDR3 loop: CASSPGTGSTDTQYF. As DNA, the CDR3 is TGTGCCAGCAGCCCCGGTACCGGTAGCACAGATACGCAGTATTTT. This chain joins TRBV9 and TRBJ2-3; unclear D gene. Trimming took 4 bases from V and 0 from J, leaving 12 bases between them. The length of the CDR3 is 15 residues. Germline lookup yields CDR1 SGDLS and CDR2 YYNGEE.

J is TRBJ2-1 and V is TRBV27; 11 bases map to TRBD2. J gave up 2 bases and V 5 bases, and 14 bases lay outside the gene matches. This CDR3 comprises 19 residues. Germline V gives CDR1 MNHEY, CDR2 SMNVEV (reference sequence). CDR3 residues: CASSPLVAGGPRTYNEQFF. CDR3 in DNA: TGTGCCAGCAGTCCCCTCGTAGCGGGGGGGCCCAGGACCTACAATGAGCAGTTCTTC.

In its sample, this clone was seen once. CDR3 sequence reads: CASSSFYEQYF. The CDR3 DNA reads as TGTGCCAGCAGCTCCTTCTACGAGCAGTACTTC. The chain employs TRBV7-3 and TRBJ2-7; unclear D gene. Deletions cut 4 bases from V and 3 bases from J, with 4 bases between. CDR1 is SGHTA and CDR2 is FQGTGA in the germline V gene. This CDR3 spans 11 amino acids.

The genes are TRBV7-3 and TRBJ1-1; no definite D call. Trimming cost V 5 bases and J 5 bases, with 12 bases left between them. Germline V gene lookup returns CDR1 SGHTA and CDR2 FQGTGA. The CDR3 is 13 amino acids. The DNA of the CDR3 is TGTGCCAGCAGCATGCAGGTCCGGACTGAAGCTTTCTTT. Its protein is CASSMQVRTEAFF.

J is TRBJ2-1 and V is TRBV7-3, with 10 bases fitting TRBD2. The V gene's germline CDR1 is SGHTA and CDR2 FQGTGA. The CDR3 contains 20 residues. V lost 5 bases to trimming and J lost 0 bases; unmatched junction nucleotides: 16. As DNA, the CDR3 is TGTGCCAGCAGCCCCACCCAGCTAGCGGGGGCCCAGAGCTCCTACAATGAGCAGTTCTTC. Its protein is CASSPTQLAGAQSSYNEQFF.

The chain combines TRBV5-4 with TRBJ2-5; 9 bases map to TRBD1. From germline, CDR1 is SGHNT and CDR2 YYREEE (reference sequence). The V segment lost 4 bases and the J segment 5 bases; nucleotides outside the gene matches: 15. The length of the CDR3 is 17 residues. Written as DNA, the CDR3 is TGTGCCAGCAGCCAGGACAGGGGAGGGAGCGAATGGGAGACCCAGTACTTC. Its protein is CASSQDRGGSEWETQYF. Supplemented by reference TRBV5-4 and TRBJ2-5, the full variable domain reads ETGVTQSPTHLIKTRGQQVTLRCSSQSGHNTVSWYQQALGQGPQFIFQYYREEENGRGNFPPRFSGLQFPNYSSELNVNALELDDSALYLCASSQDRGGSEWETQYFGPGTRLLVL.

The V call is TRBV4-3, the J call TRBJ2-7, with D tentatively TRBD1 (6 bases). Germline values: CDR1 LGHNA, CDR2 YSLEER. V was trimmed by 1 base and J by 3 bases, leaving 7 bases between them. This CDR3 is built from 13 residues. DNA of the CDR3: TGCGCCAGCAGCCAAGCGGACAGCTACGAGCAGTACTTC. Translation gives CASSQADSYEQYF.

Worth noting for this clone: Other DNA sequences in this specimen translate into the identical CDR3. The rearrangement joins TRBV19 to TRBJ1-2, with D tentatively TRBD1 (5 bases). The V end was cut by 9 bases, the J end by 8 bases, with 10 bases between. CDR3 length: 10 residues. CDR1 and CDR2 (germline): LNHDA, SQIVND (reference sequence). CDR3 loop: CASSRGGYTF. The CDR3 region has the DNA TGTGCCAGCAGCCGGGGCGGCTACACCTTC.

This chain links TRBV7-3 with TRBJ1-2; D gene ambiguous. Germline V gene data show CDR1 as SGHTA and CDR2 as FQGTGA. Trimming pared 5 bases from V and 0 bases from J, leaving 7 bases between. This CDR3 has 13 residues. Written as DNA, the CDR3 is TGTGCCAGCAGCGCCACAGCTAACTATGGCTACACCTTC. Encoded protein: CASSATANYGYTF. Filled out from reference TRBV7-3 and TRBJ1-2, the complete variable domain reads GAGVSQTPSNKVTEKGKYVELRCDPISGHTALYWYRQSLGQGPEFLIYFQGTGAADDSGLPNDRFFAVRPEGSVSTLKIQRTERGDSAVYLCASSATANYGYTFGSGTRLTVV.

This chain links TRBV30 with TRBJ1-2; D is ambiguous. Trimming shortened V by 4 bases and J by 5 bases, and 11 bases separated the two germline ends. This CDR3 is 12 amino acids long. Germline CDR1 and CDR2: GTSNPN and SVGIG (reference sequence). The CDR3 protein is CAWTPRLYGYTF. CDR3 bases: TGTGCCTGGACCCCGCGCTTGTATGGCTACACCTTC.

The chain has TRBV6-5 and TRBJ1-5, with D perhaps matching TRBD1 (5 bases). The CDR3 is made up of 14 amino acids. CDR1 MNHEY and CDR2 SVGAGI come from the germline V gene. V lost 6 bases, J lost 4 bases, and 13 bases lay in between. The CDR3 DNA reads as TGTGCCAGCAGACCCGGACAAAATAATCAGCCCCAGCATTTT. This encodes CASRPGQNNQPQHF.

This clone was recorded a few times. The CDR3 DNA reads TGTGCCAGCAGCGCCCGCGGGGGGAGAGATACGCAGTATTTT. It specifies CASSARGGRDTQYF. The chain carries TRBV7-6 and TRBJ2-3; 8 nucleotides line up with TRBD2. V gave up 5 bases and J gave up 5 bases; unmatched junction bases: 6. Germline assignment: CDR1 SGHVS and CDR2 FNYEAQ. The CDR3 length is 14 residues.

The V and J genes are TRBV24-1 and TRBJ2-2, with D hard to call. The CDR3 contains 15 residues. Per the germline V gene, CDR1 is KGHDR and CDR2 is SFDVKD. The V end was cut by 8 bases, the J end by 0 bases, with 12 bases between. Written as DNA, the CDR3 is TGTGCCACCAAGGGAAGCAATCCGAACACCGGGGAGCTGTTTTTT. Translated, it gives CATKGSNPNTGELFF.

The chain uses TRBV30 and TRBJ1-2, with D perhaps TRBD1 (5 bases). The CDR3 is 14 amino acids. Germline loops: CDR1 GTSNPN, CDR2 SVGIG (reference sequence). Trimming removed 2 bases at V and 4 bases at J, with 14 bases between. CDR3 protein: CAWSPRGAGYGYTF. In nucleotides, the CDR3 is TGTGCCTGGAGTCCCCGAGGGGCCGGCTATGGCTACACCTTC. The whole variable domain, remainder taken from reference TRBV30 and TRBJ1-2, is SQTIHQWPATLVQPVGSPLSLECTVEGTSNPNLYWYRQAAGRGLQLLFYSVGIGQISSEVPQNLSASRPQDRQFILSSKKLLLSDSGFYLCAWSPRGAGYGYTFGSGTRLTVV.

The V and J genes are TRBV5-5 and TRBJ2-3; D is uncertain. Trimming removed 1 base at V and 0 bases at J, with 3 bases between. CDR3 size: 13 residues. Looked up from germline, CDR1 is SGHKS and CDR2 is YYEKEE (reference sequence). The CDR3 loop is CASSLYSTDTQYF. For the CDR3, the DNA is TGTGCCAGCAGCTTGTATAGCACAGATACGCAGTATTTT. Variable domain in full (rest from reference TRBV5-5 and TRBJ2-3): DAGVTQSPTHLIKTRGQQVTLRCSPISGHKSVSWYQQVLGQGPQFIFQYYEKEERGRGNFPDRFSARQFPNYSSELNVNALLLGDSALYLCASSLYSTDTQYFGPGTRLTVL.

V and J are TRBV19 and TRBJ1-1; 7 bases map to TRBD1. There are 13 residues in the CDR3. Unmatched junction bases numbered 7, after V lost 5 bases and J lost 7 bases. The germline V gene has CDR1 LNHDA and CDR2 SQIVND (reference sequence). CDR3 amino acids: CASSPRTGDEAFF. The DNA of the CDR3 is TGTGCCAGTAGTCCCCGGACAGGAGATGAAGCTTTCTTT.

The chain uses TRBV3-1 (or the pseudogene TRBV3-2) and TRBJ1-1; D is undetermined. CDR1 and CDR2 (germline): LGHDT, YNNKEL (reference sequence). V gave up 8 bases and J gave up 3 bases, with 4 bases separating them. This CDR3 has 10 amino acids. CDR3 region: CASGDTEAFF. The CDR3 DNA reads TGTGCCAGCGGGGACACTGAAGCTTTCTTT.

The chain is built from TRBV6-5 and TRBJ1-1; D gene ambiguous. Germline CDR1 is MNHEY and CDR2 is SVGAGI. The V end lost 0 bases, the J end lost 6 bases, and 11 bases lay between the germline ends. The CDR3 extends over 14 amino acids. DNA for the CDR3: TGTGCCAGCAGTTACTCTGGGTTTGACGCTGAAGCTTTCTTT. Translating it yields CASSYSGFDAEAFF.

The V and J genes are TRBV19 and TRBJ1-4; TRBD1 might be the D (5 bases). The CDR3 has 15 residues. The ends were cut back, 4 bases at V and 12 bases at J, with 21 bases in the middle. Germline lookup yields CDR1 LNHDA and CDR2 SQIVND (reference sequence). The CDR3 DNA follows: TGTGCCAGTAGTAGCCAGCCGGGACCGACTCGACAACTGTTTTTT. This sequence encodes CASSSQPGPTRQLFF.